The rows below give T cell receptor beta chains drawn from one sample of a study of T cells after somatic rescue of genetic block. Only in-frame clones appear in the TCRdb table, and some are missing; sequencing was by immunoSEQ multiplex PCR. The sample lists roughly 58,000 clones; 90% to 96% were seen once. The material sequenced was peripheral blood mononuclear cells (PBMCs). Source of these receptors: a child under three years old. The CDR3 runs from the conserved cysteine through the conserved F or W. The D gene is left open where the match is weak. Only part of the rows carry a size: once, few, many, or a class if the clone is expanded.

clone size,J gene,V gene,D gene,CDR3 DNA,CDR3 protein
NA,TRBJ2-3,TRBV5-8,TRBD2,TGTGCCAGCAGCTTGAGACTAGCGGGGGGAGATACGCAGTATTTT,CASSLRLAGGDTQYF
NA,TRBJ2-5,TRBV9,NA,TGTGCCAGCAGCGCGGAGGGCCCTGAAGAGACCCAGTACTTC,CASSAEGPEETQYF
NA,TRBJ2-3,TRBV5-4,TRBD2,TGTGCCAGCAGCCTGGCGACTAGCGTGGGAGATACGCAGTATTTT,CASSLATSVGDTQYF
NA,TRBJ2-1,TRBV27,NA,TGTGCCAGCAGTTTATCGCTAGTATACAATGAGCAGTTCTTC,CASSLSLVYNEQFF
NA,TRBJ2-7,TRBV5-1,TRBD1,TGCGCCAGCAGCTTGGGGACAGGGGCCTACGAGCAGTACTTC,CASSLGTGAYEQYF
NA,TRBJ1-4,TRBV23-1,TRBD1,TGCGCCAGCAGTCTGGAGGGGGACAGGACCTATTTT,CASSLEGDRTYF
NA,TRBJ1-1,TRBV4-2,NA,TGTGCCAGCAGCCAGGGGGGCAGGGCGGGTGAAGCTTTCTTT,CASSQGGRAGEAFF
NA,TRBJ1-1,TRBV6-5,NA,TGTGCCAGCAAACCCTCAGGGGAGGTGAACACTGAAGCTTTCTTT,CASKPSGEVNTEAFF
once,TRBJ2-2,TRBV7-2,NA,TGTGCCAGCAGGTTACGAAGAAGTTCCGGGGAGCTGTTTTTT,CASRLRRSSGELFF
NA,TRBJ1-2,TRBV16,NA,TGTGCCAGCAGCCAATCAGTGACGGCCTATGGCTACACCTTC,CASSQSVTAYGYTF
NA,TRBJ2-1,TRBV19,NA,TGTGCCAGTAGTATGGGGGAAGGACTTCTATACAATGAGCAGTTCTTC,CASSMGEGLLYNEQFF
NA,TRBJ2-1,TRBV29-1,TRBD1,TGCAGCGTTGGGGGCAGGGGGTTCTACAATGAGCAGTTCTTC,CSVGGRGFYNEQFF
NA,TRBJ2-5,TRBV5-5,TRBD2,TGTGCCAGCAGCCCGAGAGGACTAGCGGGCCAAGAGACCCAGTACTTC,CASSPRGLAGQETQYF
few,TRBJ1-5,TRBV2,TRBD1,TGTGCCAGCAGCCGGACAGGGGGCAGCAATCAGCCCCAGCATTTT,CASSRTGGSNQPQHF
NA,TRBJ1-2,TRBV20-1,NA,TGCAGTGCTAGAGACAGCTATGGCTACACCTTC,CSARDSYGYTF
NA,TRBJ2-1,TRBV7-9,TRBD2,TGTGCCAGCAGCTTAGCGGGAGGGCCCTACAATGAGCAGTTCTTC,CASSLAGGPYNEQFF
NA,TRBJ2-1,TRBV4-1,NA,TGCGCCAGCAGCCAAGACGGGTGGGAGCAGTTCTTC,CASSQDGWEQFF
NA,TRBJ2-7,TRBV10-3,TRBD1,TGTGCCATCAGTGGACAGGGGAAGTGGGAGCAGTACTTC,CAISGQGKWEQYF